Following are 30 T cell receptor beta chains from one sample sequenced in a study of shared clonotypes between healthy human individuals. Profiling relied on immunoSEQ multiplex PCR, and the TCRdb table lists in-frame clones only, not all of them. The table lists about 2.2 million clones, around 93% of them singletons. Naive CD8 cells, CD45RO-negative and positively selected for CCR7, excluded terminally differentiated effector memory CD45RA+ cells. The sequenced material came from naive CD8+ T cells from PBMCs. All receptors derive from a man aged 18 to 29 in good health. Some clones in this sample may be carry-over from other donors' samples.

J is TRBJ1-2 and V is TRBV16, with 7 bases fitting TRBD1. The V and J ends lost 0 bases and 8 bases, in that order; junction bases with no gene match: 9. The CDR3 has 15 amino acids. Germline CDR1 KGHSY, CDR2 FQNENV. CDR3 sequence reads: CASSQSNRGVGGYTF. The CDR3 DNA sequence: TGTGCCAGCAGCCAATCTAACAGGGGCGTTGGAGGCTACACCTTC.

The rearrangement joins TRBV15 to TRBJ2-7, with a weak D call TRBD1 (6 bases). The CDR3 length is 20 residues. The germline V and J ends were trimmed by 0 bases and 3 bases, with 27 bases remaining between them. Germline loops: CDR1 LNHNV, CDR2 YYDKDF (reference sequence). The CDR3 DNA follows: TGTGCCACCAGCAGAGATTGGGGGCGCGGTTCTCTGGTTAGTGACTACGAGCAGTACTTC. Translated, it gives CATSRDWGRGSLVSDYEQYF. The whole variable domain, filled in from reference TRBV15 and TRBJ2-7, reads DAMVIQNPRYQVTQFGKPVTLSCSQTLNHNVMYWYQQKSSQAPKLLFHYYDKDFNNEADTPDNFQSRRPNTSFCFLDIRSPGLGDTAMYLCATSRDWGRGSLVSDYEQYFGPGTRLTVT.

This clone was recorded only once. The J gene is TRBJ1-3, the V gene TRBV9; 7 bases are shared with TRBD1. The junction had 13 bases not matched to a gene; V was cut back by 4 bases and J by 0 bases. Germline lookup yields CDR1 SGDLS and CDR2 YYNGEE. This CDR3 spans 18 amino acids. In DNA, the CDR3 is TGTGCCAGCAGCACCGGGACAGACAATTTTTTCTCTGGAAACACCATATATTTT. Translation gives CASSTGTDNFFSGNTIYF.

V gene TRBV10-3 combines with J gene TRBJ1-4, with TRBD1 identical over 7 bases. Germline CDR1 ENHRY, CDR2 SYGVKD. There are 18 residues in the CDR3. Losses at the gene ends were 5 bases for V and 0 bases for J; bases not matched to a gene: 12. The CDR3 nucleotides are TGTGCCATCAGTACCACTCGGACAGGAGTTTCAACTAATGAAAAACTGTTTTTT. It encodes CAISTTRTGVSTNEKLFF.

The V call is TRBV11-3, the J call TRBJ1-5; tentatively, D is TRBD1 (5 bases). Germline V gene data show CDR1 as SGHNT and CDR2 as YENEEA. The CDR3 contains 15 residues. V lost 7 bases and J lost 8, with 21 bases in between. In DNA, the CDR3 is TGTGCCAGCACCTCCAGTCTAGTCGTCAGGGAGCCCCAGCATTTT. Its translation is CASTSSLVVREPQHF. Together with reference TRBV11-3 and TRBJ1-5, the CDR3 gives the full variable domain: EAGVVQSPRYKIIEKKQPVAFWCNPISGHNTLYWYLQNLGQGPELLIRYENEEAVDDSQLPKDRFSAERLKGVDSTLKIQPAELGDSAVYLCASTSSLVVREPQHFGDGTRLSIL.

This sequence joins TRBV14 and TRBJ1-1, with 7 bases identical to TRBD1. The trim removed 0 bases at V and 6 bases at J, leaving 7 bases unmatched. Germline assignment: CDR1 SGHDN and CDR2 FVKESK. This CDR3 is 15 amino acids long. In nucleotides, the CDR3 is TGTGCCAGCAGCCAAGATCTGGGAGGGACAGCTGAAGCTTTCTTT. It yields the protein CASSQDLGGTAEAFF.

The chain uses TRBV21-1 and TRBJ1-1; the table's D call, TRBD1, was not checked against the DNA. TRBV21-1 is listed as a pseudogene. This CDR3 comprises 17 residues. The CDR3 nucleotides are TGTGCCAGCAGCAAATTGGGCAGGGGGCGGTTGAACACTGAAGCTTTCTTT. Translated: CASSKLGRGRLNTEAFF.

The CDR3 protein is CASSARDRNPSNYGYTF. The CDR3, as DNA: TGTGCCAGCAGTGCCCGGGACAGGAACCCTTCTAACTATGGCTACACCTTC. V usage is TRBV27 and J usage is TRBJ1-2; 8 bases are a match to TRBD1. Germline CDR1 and CDR2: MNHEY and SMNVEV (reference sequence). Losses at the gene ends were 5 bases for V and 0 bases for J; bases not matched to a gene: 11. There are 17 residues in the CDR3.

This clone was detected only once. V gene TRBV27 combines with J gene TRBJ1-2; the match to TRBD1 covers 9 bases. Germline V lookup: CDR1 MNHEY, CDR2 SMNVEV (reference sequence). V lost 7 bases, J lost 3 bases, and 15 bases stayed unmatched. The CDR3 runs 17 residues. For the CDR3, the DNA is TGTGCCAGCATGGGGCCAAGGGACAGGGTCTCTGACTATGGCTACACCTTC. Protein: CASMGPRDRVSDYGYTF.

Only one count was recorded for this clone. This sequence joins TRBV5-1 and TRBJ2-1; D might be TRBD1 (6 bases). The V end was cut by 4 bases, the J end by 3 bases, with 14 bases between. Looked up from germline, CDR1 is SGHRS and CDR2 is YFSETQ. The CDR3 totals 15 residues. The CDR3 here is CASSLYRGGYNEQFF. The CDR3, as DNA: TGCGCCAGCAGCCTATACAGAGGGGGCTACAATGAGCAGTTCTTC. Full variable domain (missing parts from reference TRBV5-1 and TRBJ2-1): KAGVTQTPRYLIKTRGQQVTLSCSPISGHRSVSWYQQTPGQGLQFLFEYFSETQRNKGNFPGRFSGRQFSNSRSEMNVSTLELGDSALYLCASSLYRGGYNEQFFGPGTRLTVL.

V gene TRBV13 combines with J gene TRBJ2-7, with D perhaps TRBD2 (6 bases). Germline values: CDR1 PRHDT, CDR2 FYEKMQ (reference sequence). Trimming took 5 bases from V and 6 from J, leaving 11 bases between them. CDR3 length equals 12 residues. The CDR3 protein is CASSQRLGEQYF. The CDR3 DNA is TGTGCCAGCAGCCAAAGACTAGGCGAGCAGTACTTC.

The chain couples TRBV7-3 to TRBJ2-1; D ambiguous. Trimming removed 1 base from V and 7 bases from J, with 8 bases in between. The CDR3 runs 13 residues. Per the germline V gene, CDR1 is SGHTA and CDR2 is FQGTGA. In DNA, the CDR3 is TGTGCCAGCAGCTTAAGTCCCTTGAATGAGCAGTTCTTC. Its protein product is CASSLSPLNEQFF.

The genes are TRBV12-2 and TRBJ2-7; no DNA check was done on the table's D call, TRBD1. TRBV12-2 is tagged as a pseudogene. The CDR3 spans 15 residues. Here the CDR3 reads CASRSRTGLPYEQYF. CDR3 DNA: TGTGCAAGTCGCTCCCGGACAGGGTTACCCTACGAGCAGTACTTC.

This clone was found once. The chain has TRBV27 and TRBJ2-7; D perhaps matches TRBD1 (5 bases). V lost 0 bases and J 0 bases, leaving 12 bases between the germline ends. Germline CDR1 MNHEY, CDR2 SMNVEV (reference sequence). The CDR3 is made up of 16 amino acids. CDR3 nucleotides: TGTGCCAGCAGTTTATCTCAGGGTCTTAGCTCCTACGAGCAGTACTTC. Its protein is CASSLSQGLSSYEQYF.

The V gene is TRBV6-6, the J gene TRBJ1-2, with D possibly being TRBD1 (5 bases). The CDR3 runs to 14 residues. The germline gives CDR1 MNHNY, CDR2 SVGAGI (reference sequence). V was cut by 5 bases and J by 7 bases, with 17 bases left in between. CDR3 in DNA: TGTGCCAGCAGTCCAGGGCCGTTTGGGTTTGGCTACACCTTC. Protein sequence: CASSPGPFGFGYTF.

The rearrangement links TRBV4-2 to TRBJ1-4; D unresolved. Germline lookup yields CDR1 LGHNA and CDR2 YNFKEQ. V was cut by 4 bases and J by 0 bases, with 6 bases left in between. The CDR3 consists of 14 residues. DNA of the CDR3: TGTGCCAGCAGCCCAGTCACAACTAATGAAAAACTGTTTTTT. Amino acid sequence: CASSPVTTNEKLFF.

The chain recombines TRBV7-9 with TRBJ2-3; the match to TRBD2 covers 12 bases. Trimming removed 0 bases from V and 6 bases from J; junction bases left unmatched: 7. Germline V gene sequence: CDR1 SEHNR, CDR2 FQNEAQ (reference sequence). This CDR3 contains 17 residues. CDR3 in amino acids: CASSLAGLAGLVDTQYF. Here the CDR3 DNA reads TGTGCCAGCAGCTTAGCTGGACTAGCGGGGCTGGTGGATACGCAGTATTTT.

The V call is TRBV10-2, the J call TRBJ1-2, with D possibly being TRBD1 (5 bases). The CDR3 length is 14 residues. The V end lost 5 bases, the J end lost 4 bases, and 14 bases lay between the germline ends. The germline CDR1 and CDR2 sequences are WSHSY and SAAADI. CDR3 sequence reads: CASSYTPGTYGYTF. The CDR3 DNA reads as TGCGCCAGCAGTTATACCCCAGGGACCTATGGCTACACCTTC.

The V gene is TRBV4-2, the J gene TRBJ2-7; tentative D call: TRBD2 (5 bases). This CDR3 has 15 amino acids. The germline V gene has CDR1 LGHNA and CDR2 YNFKEQ. The V end lost 2 bases, the J end lost 0 bases, and 11 bases lay between the germline ends. The CDR3 coding sequence is TGTGCCAGCAGCCAATTAAGCGGCAGCTCCTACGAGCAGTACTTC. This codes for CASSQLSGSSYEQYF.

The rearrangement uses TRBV27 and TRBJ2-2, with 7 bases identical to TRBD1. The ends lost 5 bases at V and 3 bases at J; junction bases unmatched: 3. The CDR3 consists of 14 residues. In germline, CDR1 is MNHEY, CDR2 SMNVEV (reference sequence). The CDR3 reads CASSDRVYTGELFF. The CDR3 DNA follows: TGTGCCAGCAGTGACAGGGTTTACACCGGGGAGCTGTTTTTT.

This clone was detected only once. The rearrangement links TRBV7-9 to TRBJ2-3; 7 bases match TRBD2. Trimming cost V 5 bases and J 8 bases; bases outside gene matches: 13. The CDR3 totals 15 residues. Germline V CDR1 and CDR2: SEHNR, FQNEAQ (reference sequence). CDR3 in DNA: TGTGCCAGCAGCGGGGAGGGGAACCGGTTGGGTACGCAGTATTTT. It encodes CASSGEGNRLGTQYF.

This clone appeared a few times. J is TRBJ1-2 and V is TRBV7-5. TRBV7-5 is labeled a pseudogene. CDR3 length: 14 residues. CDR3 nucleotide sequence: TGTGCCAGAAGCGGCCGGAACCCAACTCGAGGCTACACCTTC. Protein product: CARSGRNPTRGYTF.

Note on this clone: Other DNA sequences in the same sample also yield this CDR3. This chain links TRBV28 with TRBJ2-7, with TRBD1 matching 7 bases. The junction had 6 bases not matched to a gene; V was cut back by 5 bases and J by 2 bases. This CDR3 has 14 residues. Germline lookup yields CDR1 MDHEN and CDR2 SYDVKM. The CDR3 sequence is CASSPRTGTYEQYF. The CDR3 DNA sequence: TGTGCCAGCAGTCCAAGGACAGGAACCTACGAGCAGTACTTC.

A single count supports this clone. The genes are TRBV30 and TRBJ2-3; D is unresolved. Germline loops: CDR1 GTSNPN, CDR2 SVGIG (reference sequence). The V end lost 4 bases, the J end lost 0 bases, and 11 bases lay between the germline ends. The CDR3 extends over 14 amino acids. CDR3 coding DNA: TGTGCCTGGATTCGGTGGGATAGCACAGATACGCAGTATTTT. Translated, it gives CAWIRWDSTDTQYF.

The genes are TRBV7-9 and TRBJ1-4; D is perhaps TRBD1 (6 bases). Germline V CDR1 and CDR2: SEHNR, FQNEAQ (reference sequence). The CDR3 has 15 amino acids. Deletions cut 5 bases from V and 8 bases from J, with 18 bases between. The CDR3 coding sequence is TGTGCCAGCAGCGCTCGACAGGCCGTTTTAGAAAAACTGTTTTTT. The encoded protein is CASSARQAVLEKLFF.

The genes are TRBV5-6 and TRBJ2-4; TRBD2 agrees at 10 bases. This CDR3 spans 16 amino acids. Germline V lookup: CDR1 SGHDT, CDR2 YYEEEE. J lost 3 bases, V lost 4 bases, and 7 bases had no gene match. Written as DNA, the CDR3 is TGTGCCAGCAGCGAAGCGGGAGGGCCTAGCAAAAACATTCAGTACTTC. This codes for CASSEAGGPSKNIQYF.

This chain links TRBV5-6 with TRBJ1-4; D is uncertain. The CDR3 loop spans 15 amino acids. Germline V gives CDR1 SGHDT, CDR2 YYEEEE. The V and J ends lost 1 base and 3 bases respectively, with 10 bases between them. The chain's CDR3 is CASSLFTSANEKLFF. CDR3 in DNA: TGTGCCAGCAGCTTGTTCACTTCTGCTAATGAAAAACTGTTTTTT.

J is TRBJ2-7 and V is TRBV4-3; 16 bases are shared with TRBD2. Germline values: CDR1 LGHNA, CDR2 YSLEER. V lost 4 bases, J lost 5 bases, and 17 bases stayed unmatched. This CDR3 region has 20 residues. CDR3 residues: CASSPSPRGLAGGPGNEQYF. The CDR3 coding sequence is TGCGCCAGCAGCCCCTCCCCTCGGGGACTAGCGGGAGGGCCGGGGAACGAGCAGTACTTC.

Points on this clone: The same CDR3 arises from other DNA sequences in this sample as well. This chain links TRBV9 with TRBJ2-1; 7 bases agree with TRBD2. Trimming at V came to 0 bases and at J to 1 base, leaving 4 bases not matched to a gene. CDR3 length: 16 residues. The V gene's germline CDR1 is SGDLS and CDR2 YYNGEE. CDR3 residues: CASSVDSSGSYNEQFF. DNA for the CDR3: TGTGCCAGCAGCGTAGACTCTAGCGGATCCTACAATGAGCAGTTCTTC. Complete variable domain (other parts from reference TRBV9 and TRBJ2-1): DSGVTQTPKHLITATGQRVTLRCSPRSGDLSVYWYQQSLDQGLQFLIQYYNGEERAKGNILERFSAQQFPDLHSELNLSSLELGDSALYFCASSVDSSGSYNEQFFGPGTRLTVL.

The genes are TRBV28 and TRBJ2-1, with unresolved D. V was pared by 4 bases and J by 0 bases, with 16 bases between. The CDR3 consists of 17 residues. Germline-derived CDR1 and CDR2 are MDHEN and SYDVKM. The CDR3 loop reads CASSSPKELSSYNEQFF. The CDR3, as DNA: TGTGCCAGCAGTTCGCCGAAGGAGTTGAGCTCCTACAATGAGCAGTTCTTC.